The 25 T cell receptor beta chains below all came from one sample that was sequenced in a study of T cells after somatic rescue of genetic block. Measured with immunoSEQ multiplex PCR; TCRdb has only the in-frame clones, and not every one. The sample holds 15,000 or so clones, approximately 71% seen once. Sequencing was carried out using peripheral blood mononuclear cells (PBMCs). These receptors were obtained from a man aged 18 to 29.

The CDR3 region is CASSSRVGRDEKLFF. The CDR3 coding sequence is TGTGCCAGCAGCTCCCGGGTCGGGAGGGATGAAAAACTGTTTTTT. V usage is TRBV9 and J usage is TRBJ1-4; D is uncertain. CDR1 and CDR2 from the germline V gene are SGDLS and YYNGEE. The CDR3 runs to 15 residues. V lost 4 bases, J lost 6 bases, and 16 bases lay in between.

This clone was found a few times. J is TRBJ1-6 and V is TRBV19; D remains ambiguous. The CDR3 is made up of 15 amino acids. V was shortened by 1 base and J by 11 bases, with 15 bases between the two germline ends. CDR1 is LNHDA and CDR2 is SQIVND in the germline V gene (reference sequence). CDR3: CASSIALLPNTPLHF. CDR3 DNA sequence: TGTGCCAGTAGTATAGCCCTTTTGCCAAATACACCCCTCCACTTT.

The chain couples TRBV19 to TRBJ2-1; TRBD2 might be the D (6 bases). Trimming pared 5 bases from V and 9 bases from J, leaving 17 bases between. From germline, CDR1 is LNHDA and CDR2 SQIVND (reference sequence). The CDR3 spans 14 residues. CDR3 coding DNA: TGTGCCAGTAGTCCCCTAGGAGGAGGGTCTGAGCAGTTCTTC. Protein sequence: CASSPLGGGSEQFF. The complete variable domain, with remaining parts taken from reference TRBV19 and TRBJ2-1, reads DGGITQSPKYLFRKEGQNVTLSCEQNLNHDAMYWYRQDPGQGLRLIYYSQIVNDFQKGDIAEGYSVSREKKESFPLTVTSAQKNPTAFYLCASSPLGGGSEQFFGPGTRLTVL.

This rearrangement joins TRBV7-9 to TRBJ2-7; 9 positions match TRBD2. The CDR3 runs to 14 residues. J lost 6 bases, V lost 3 bases, and 6 bases had no gene match. From germline, CDR1 is SEHNR and CDR2 FQNEAQ (reference sequence). The CDR3 sequence: CASSFSGGDSEQYF. CDR3 nucleotide sequence: TGTGCCAGCAGCTTTAGCGGGGGAGACTCCGAGCAGTACTTC.

The chain couples TRBV7-6 to TRBJ1-1; 9 bases match TRBD1. This CDR3 is built from 16 residues. Germline trimming cut 5 bases from V and 3 bases from J; bases unmatched to any gene: 10. Germline lookup yields CDR1 SGHVS and CDR2 FNYEAQ. CDR3 region: CASSLYPGQGDTEAFF. CDR3 coding DNA: TGTGCCAGCAGCCTATACCCGGGACAGGGAGACACTGAAGCTTTCTTT.

The chain couples TRBV5-1 to TRBJ1-2; a weak D match, TRBD1 (5 bases). The CDR3 runs 12 residues. The germline V gene has CDR1 SGHRS and CDR2 YFSETQ. Trimming removed 4 bases from V and 7 bases from J, with 11 bases in between. The CDR3 nucleotides are TGCGCCAGCAGCCCTGGTGGGGCTGGCTACACCTTC. It encodes CASSPGGAGYTF.

The J gene is TRBJ1-6, the V gene TRBV30; TRBD1 matches 10 bases. This CDR3 is 13 amino acids long. Per the germline V gene, CDR1 is GTSNPN and CDR2 is SVGIG (reference sequence). V trimming: 2 bases; J trimming: 10 bases; junction bases outside the gene matches: 2. The CDR3 DNA is TGTGCCTGGAGTAGGGACAGGGGATCACCCCTCCACTTT. Protein: CAWSRDRGSPLHF.

J is TRBJ2-7 and V is TRBV13, with a possible D match to TRBD2 (6 bases). The CDR3 runs 13 residues. Trimming cost V 2 bases and J 4 bases, with 9 bases left between them. Germline CDR1 and CDR2: PRHDT and FYEKMQ (reference sequence). In DNA, the CDR3 is TGTGCCAGCAGCTTACTGGGGGGTTACGAGCAGTACTTC. Translating gives CASSLLGGYEQYF.

The chain joins TRBV30 to TRBJ2-1; D is unclear. The V end was cut by 2 bases, the J end by 4 bases, with 6 bases between. Germline-derived CDR1 and CDR2 are GTSNPN and SVGIG (reference sequence). The CDR3 length is 12 residues. This CDR3 is CAWSRSYNEQFF. CDR3 nucleotides: TGTGCCTGGAGTCGCTCATACAATGAGCAGTTCTTC. Combining the CDR3 with reference TRBV30 and TRBJ2-1 gives the whole variable domain SQTIHQWPATLVQPVGSPLSLECTVEGTSNPNLYWYRQAAGRGLQLLFYSVGIGQISSEVPQNLSASRPQDRQFILSSKKLLLSDSGFYLCAWSRSYNEQFFGPGTRLTVL.

This clone is medium-sized (0.01 to 0.1%) by share. The chain couples TRBV2 to TRBJ2-7; 9 nucleotides match TRBD1. The CDR3 consists of 14 residues. V trimming: 7 bases; J trimming: 4 bases; junction bases outside the gene matches: 8. Germline V gene lookup returns CDR1 SNHLY and CDR2 FYNNEI. CDR3 DNA sequence: TGTGCCAGCACCCGCGACGGGACAGGGTACGAGCAGTACTTC. Translated: CASTRDGTGYEQYF. Together with reference TRBV2 and TRBJ2-7, the CDR3 gives the full variable domain: EPEVTQTPSHQVTQMGQEVILRCVPISNHLYFYWYRQILGQKVEFLVSFYNNEISEKSEIFDDQFSVERPDGSNFTLKIRSTKLEDSAMYFCASTRDGTGYEQYFGPGTRLTVT.

The chain carries TRBV11-2 and TRBJ1-6; TRBD1 agrees at 9 bases. V trimming: 3 bases; J trimming: 13 bases; junction bases outside the gene matches: 7. The CDR3 spans 14 residues. Germline V gives CDR1 SGHAT, CDR2 FQNNGV. CDR3 nucleotide sequence: TGTGCCAGCAGCTTTGGGACAGGGAATTTCCCCCTCCACTTT. Encoded protein: CASSFGTGNFPLHF.

This rearrangement joins TRBV5-1 to TRBJ2-7; 7 bases align to TRBD1. The germline V gene has CDR1 SGHRS and CDR2 YFSETQ. V shed 3 bases, J shed 3 bases, and the junction held 6 bases outside the gene matches. This CDR3 has 14 residues. The CDR3 sequence: CASSSGQAFYEQYF. Written as DNA, the CDR3 is TGCGCCAGCAGCTCCGGACAGGCCTTCTACGAGCAGTACTTC.

With regard to this clone: The junction departs from germline at one end; a sequencing error may be responsible. This rearrangement joins TRBV20-1 to TRBJ1-2; D unclear. The CDR3 contains 8 residues. Germline CDR1 DFQATT, CDR2 SNEGSKA (reference sequence). CDR3 loop: CSATASIF. The CDR3 DNA follows: TGCAGTGCTACGGCGTCGATCTTC.

This chain joins TRBV21-1 and TRBJ1-2; the table's D call, TRBD1, was not checked against the DNA. TRBV21-1 is described as a pseudogene. CDR3 length: 14 amino acids. The CDR3 DNA reads TGTGCCAGCGCCGGGACAGGGGTCCTCTATGGCTACACCTTC. It yields the protein CASAGTGVLYGYTF.

The chain combines TRBV29-1 with TRBJ2-3; 11 bases map to TRBD1. In germline, CDR1 is SQVTM, CDR2 ANQGSEA. The CDR3 runs 15 residues. The V gene end was trimmed by 6 bases and the J gene end by 3 bases; junction bases not matched to a gene: 8. The CDR3 is CSVSGGTGGTDTQYF. The CDR3 region has the DNA TGCAGCGTGAGTGGAGGGACAGGGGGGACAGATACGCAGTATTTT.

This chain connects TRBV5-6 to TRBJ1-1; 9 nucleotides agree with TRBD1. The length of the CDR3 is 14 residues. V was pared by 4 bases and J by 1 base, with 2 bases of the junction left unmatched. Per the germline V gene, CDR1 is SGHDT and CDR2 is YYEEEE. CDR3 protein: CASSPDRGNTEAFF. CDR3 bases: TGTGCCAGCAGCCCGGACAGGGGGAACACTGAAGCTTTCTTT. The whole variable domain, remainder taken from reference TRBV5-6 and TRBJ1-1, is DAGVTQSPTHLIKTRGQQVTLRCSPKSGHDTVSWYQQALGQGPQFIFQYYEEEERQRGNFPDRFSGHQFPNYSSELNVNALLLGDSALYLCASSPDRGNTEAFFGQGTRLTVV.

The gene calls are TRBV5-1 and TRBJ2-3, with D possibly TRBD2 on 6 matching bases. Per germline, CDR1 SGHRS and CDR2 YFSETQ. The CDR3 covers 14 residues. Trimming removed 4 bases from V and 4 bases from J, with 13 bases in between. CDR3 residues: CASSPTSPPDTQYF. The CDR3 DNA reads TGCGCCAGCAGCCCGACTAGTCCCCCAGATACGCAGTATTTT. The full variable domain, with the rest looked up from reference TRBV5-1 and TRBJ2-3, is KAGVTQTPRYLIKTRGQQVTLSCSPISGHRSVSWYQQTPGQGLQFLFEYFSETQRNKGNFPGRFSGRQFSNSRSEMNVSTLELGDSALYLCASSPTSPPDTQYFGPGTRLTVL.

The chain carries TRBV27 and TRBJ2-2, with 11 bases that match TRBD2. J was trimmed by 3 bases and V by 6 bases; bases with no gene match: 3. Germline CDR1 reads MNHEY; CDR2 reads SMNVEV (reference sequence). The CDR3 consists of 15 residues. This CDR3 reads CASSRLAGYTGELFF. Here the CDR3 DNA reads TGTGCCAGCAGCCGACTAGCGGGATACACCGGGGAGCTGTTTTTT.

J is TRBJ2-7 and V is TRBV9, with TRBD2 matching 10 bases. The CDR3 contains 14 residues. Germline loops: CDR1 SGDLS, CDR2 YYNGEE. After removal of 4 bases from V and 5 bases from J, the junction contained 6 bases not matched to a gene. DNA for the CDR3: TGTGCCAGCAGCACTGCTAGCGGGAGTGACGAGCAGTACTTC. As protein: CASSTASGSDEQYF.

The chain has TRBV27 and TRBJ2-7, with D hard to call. The V and J ends lost 0 bases and 7 bases respectively, with 19 bases between them. The CDR3 runs 16 residues. CDR1 and CDR2 from the germline V gene are MNHEY and SMNVEV (reference sequence). CDR3 residues: CASSLSPHTNPLEQYF. The CDR3, as DNA: TGTGCCAGCAGTTTATCGCCCCACACTAACCCCCTAGAGCAGTACTTC.

The chain has TRBV10-3 and TRBJ2-3, with D possibly being TRBD1 or TRBD2 (5 bases each). V was shortened by 6 bases and J by 6 bases, with 13 bases between the two germline ends. The V gene's germline CDR1 is ENHRY and CDR2 SYGVKD. The CDR3 contains 13 residues. DNA for the CDR3: TGTGCCATCAGGGACTCCGGGGCGGATACGCAGTATTTT. Translating it yields CAIRDSGADTQYF.

In this sample, this clone turned up once. The gene calls are TRBV4-1 and TRBJ2-1; tentative D call: TRBD1 (5 bases). With 6 bases removed from V and 0 bases from J, the gap between germline ends came to 12 bases. The CDR3 contains 15 residues. Germline V gene sequence: CDR1 MGHRA, CDR2 YSYEKL. The CDR3 bases are TGCGCCAGCAGTCTACAGGCTAGCTCCTACAATGAGCAGTTCTTC. Its translation is CASSLQASSYNEQFF.

The gene calls are TRBV6-5 and TRBJ1-2; TRBD1 aligns across 8 bases. Germline V CDR1 and CDR2: MNHEY, SVGAGI. The CDR3 extends over 12 amino acids. Trimming at V came to 9 bases and at J to 2 bases, leaving 2 bases not matched to a gene. The CDR3 region is CARRTGNYGYTF. The DNA for the CDR3 is TGTGCCAGGAGGACAGGGAACTATGGCTACACCTTC.

This clone was counted between two and nine times. The chain couples TRBV6-6 to TRBJ1-1, with a weak D call TRBD1 (5 bases). V lost 5 bases, J lost 2 bases, and 18 bases lay in between. This CDR3 comprises 16 residues. The germline gives CDR1 MNHNY, CDR2 SVGAGI (reference sequence). CDR3 coding DNA: TGTGCCAGCAGTGGGGCGGGGTTTCCACCAAACACTGAAGCTTTCTTT. As protein: CASSGAGFPPNTEAFF.

The chain employs TRBV10-1 and TRBJ2-7; D might be TRBD1 (5 bases). The CDR3 covers 15 residues. Trimming left V 0 bases short and J 0 bases short, with 9 bases between. The germline V gene has CDR1 WNHNN and CDR2 SYGVQD (reference sequence). This CDR3 is CASSESGRGSYEQYF. The DNA for the CDR3 is TGCGCCAGCAGTGAGTCGGGTAGGGGCTCCTACGAGCAGTACTTC.